This T cell receptor (beta chain) emerged from a study of OX40 agonist ivuxolimab in advanced cancers. Assay: immunoSEQ multiplex PCR; the TCRdb copy retains only in-frame clones and omits some. This table holds approximately 22,000 clones, just under 85% found once. Baseline was the first blood sampling point, followed by cycle 4 day 1 and cycle 7 day 1. General study points: Expanded clones were, on average, more numerous among CD8+ T cells than CD4+.

Turning to this clone: The target antigen is unknown.

Trimming took 4 bases from V and 5 from J; bases not matched to a gene: 9. Per germline, CDR1 SGHAT and CDR2 FQNNGV. The CDR3 runs 15 residues. Specimen: CD4+ or CD8+ T cells sorted from blood, collected in a trial of the OX40 agonist ivuxolimab. This TCR derives from an adult with an advanced solid tumor such as melanoma, head and neck, liver or kidney cancer. The chain carries TRBV11-2 and TRBJ2-7; 9 bases fit TRBD1. The chain's CDR3 is CASSSFGRTGDEQYF. The CDR3 DNA sequence: TGTGCCAGCAGCTCATTTGGCCGGACAGGGGACGAGCAGTACTTC.